The T cell receptor beta chain under discussion was sequenced for a study of T-cell reconstitution after alpha-beta-depleted transplantation in children. TCRbeta library preparation incorporated unique molecular identifiers. TCRdb fed the PCR reads into MiXCR, producing one record per CDR3 protein. The sample comprises roughly 350,000 distinct CDR3 sequences, about 9.3% of which are singletons, and around 2.3% rests with the top ten. This CDR3 spans 11 amino acids. Germline assignment: CDR1 DFQATT and CDR2 SNEGSKA (reference sequence). V lost 3 bases and J lost 4, with 5 bases in between. This clonotype showed up many times.

The receptor was isolated from a human donor who donated a stem cell graft to a child with acute lymphoblastic leukemia. The chain carries TRBV20-1 and TRBJ2-3; D is uncertain. The sequences come from PBMCs from the stem cell graft donor, collected from the stem cell graft. CDR3: CSARLSDTQYF. CDR3 in DNA: TGCAGTGCTAGGCTGTCAGATACGCAGTATTTT.